One and the same sample provided the 23 T cell receptor beta chains below, sequenced in a study of blood T cell repertoires in COVID-19. Using immunoSEQ multiplex PCR, the repertoire was profiled, and TCRdb retains in-frame clones only, with some absent. The table shows about 88,000 clones, with 90% occurring only once. The sample was peripheral blood. Receptors were obtained from a man aged 60-69 years with acute or convalescent COVID-19.

This clone was observed once. The rearrangement joins TRBV11-2 to TRBJ2-1; tentatively, D is TRBD2 (6 bases). CDR3 length equals 13 residues. Trimming pared 2 bases from V and 8 bases from J, leaving 10 bases between. Germline V gene sequence: CDR1 SGHAT, CDR2 FQNNGV. The CDR3 here is CASSLSRRDEQFF. The DNA for the CDR3 is TGTGCCAGCAGCTTATCAAGGAGGGATGAGCAGTTCTTC.

The chain is built from TRBV6-5 and TRBJ2-1; TRBD2 matches at 14 bases. The J segment lost 9 bases and the V segment lost 2 bases, leaving 3 bases of the junction unmatched. Per the germline V gene, CDR1 is MNHEY and CDR2 is SVGAGI. The CDR3 length is 15 residues. In nucleotides, the CDR3 is TGTGCCAGCAGTTACGGGACTAGCGGGAGTGTTGAGCAGTTCTTC. This encodes CASSYGTSGSVEQFF.

The chain is built from TRBV7-9 and TRBJ2-2; 10 positions match TRBD2. The length of the CDR3 is 16 residues. V trimming: 3 bases; J trimming: 1 base; junction bases outside the gene matches: 2. CDR1 and CDR2 (germline): SEHNR, FQNEAQ (reference sequence). The CDR3, as DNA: TGTGCCAGCAGCTTGCTAGCGGGAGTGAACACCGGGGAGCTGTTTTTT. This codes for CASSLLAGVNTGELFF.

The chain joins TRBV4-1 to TRBJ2-2; 9 bases agree with TRBD1. Germline CDR1 MGHRA, CDR2 YSYEKL. The CDR3 spans 18 residues. V lost 0 bases to trimming and J lost 6 bases; unmatched junction nucleotides: 11. CDR3 nucleotides: TGCGCCAGCAGCCAAGAGCTGAACAGGGGGCGAGGGTCCGGGGAGCTGTTTTTT. Translation: CASSQELNRGRGSGELFF.

The rearrangement joins TRBV27 to TRBJ2-3; 7 bases are a match to TRBD2. Trimming took 1 base from V and 0 from J; bases not matched to a gene: 7. The CDR3 consists of 17 residues. Per the germline V gene, CDR1 is MNHEY and CDR2 is SMNVEV (reference sequence). CDR3 bases: TGTGCCAGCAGTTTATTCCCCAGCGGGATTAGCACAGATACGCAGTATTTT. Protein: CASSLFPSGISTDTQYF.

J is TRBJ2-7 and V is TRBV6-4; D possibly corresponds to TRBD2 (5 bases). Germline V gene data show CDR1 as MRHNA and CDR2 as SNTAGT. CDR3 length: 14 amino acids. Trimming stripped 7 bases from V and 0 bases from J, with 13 bases between. CDR3 residues: CASIDGDSSYEQYF. CDR3 bases: TGTGCCAGCATCGACGGGGATAGCTCCTACGAGCAGTACTTC.

The chain uses TRBV19 and TRBJ2-7; 7 nucleotides align to TRBD1. The junction had 2 bases not matched to a gene; V was cut back by 6 bases and J by 0 bases. There are 13 residues in the CDR3. Germline lookup yields CDR1 LNHDA and CDR2 SQIVND (reference sequence). CDR3 sequence (DNA): TGTGCCAGTAGCCGGGACAGCTCCTACGAGCAGTACTTC. Amino acid sequence: CASSRDSSYEQYF.

The V gene is TRBV28, the J gene TRBJ2-6; 7 positions agree with TRBD1. The V gene end was trimmed by 2 bases and the J gene end by 11 bases; junction bases not matched to a gene: 3. The CDR3 has 13 residues. Per germline, CDR1 MDHEN and CDR2 SYDVKM. The CDR3 nucleotides read TGTGCCAGCAGTTTAGGGACAGCTTACGTCCTGACTTTC. Protein: CASSLGTAYVLTF.

The rearrangement links TRBV18 to TRBJ1-2; no firm D call. Germline V gives CDR1 KGHSH, CDR2 LQKENI. CDR3 length: 13 residues. The germline V and J ends were trimmed by 3 bases and 6 bases, with 11 bases remaining between them. DNA for the CDR3: TGTGCCAGCTCACCGTCCCCCCCGGATGGCTACACCTTC. Translated: CASSPSPPDGYTF.

This clone appeared once. This chain links TRBV29-1 with TRBJ1-2; 7 bases align to TRBD1. The CDR3 spans 12 residues. The V and J ends lost 7 bases and 5 bases, in that order; junction bases with no gene match: 7. Looked up from germline, CDR1 is SQVTM and CDR2 is ANQGSEA. As DNA, the CDR3 is TGCAGCGCCTATACAGGGGTATATGGCTACACCTTC. Its protein is CSAYTGVYGYTF.

This sequence joins TRBV29-1 and TRBJ1-4; D gene uncertain. The germline V gene has CDR1 SQVTM and CDR2 ANQGSEA. V was pared by 1 base and J by 0 bases, with 3 bases between. The CDR3 spans 13 residues. CDR3 nucleotides: TGCAGCGTTGAAGGAGCAACTAATGAAAAACTGTTTTTT. Its protein is CSVEGATNEKLFF.

The gene calls are TRBV7-2 and TRBJ2-3, with 14 bases fitting TRBD2. The CDR3 is 16 amino acids. Germline assignment: CDR1 SGHTA and CDR2 FQGNSA. V shed 1 base, J shed 6 bases, and the junction held 3 bases outside the gene matches. CDR3 sequence (DNA): TGTGCCAGCAGCTTAGGGGGACTAGCGGGAGACGATACGCAGTATTTT. The encoded protein is CASSLGGLAGDDTQYF.

The V gene is TRBV19, the J gene TRBJ1-5, with 7 bases matching TRBD1. V shed 5 bases and J 0 bases; nucleotides not matched to a gene: 13. Germline CDR1 and CDR2: LNHDA and SQIVND (reference sequence). The CDR3 has 18 residues. The CDR3 reads CASSRFRGQEDSNQPQHF. The DNA of the CDR3 is TGTGCCAGTAGTCGCTTCCGAGGACAGGAAGATAGCAATCAGCCCCAGCATTTT.

The chain employs TRBV4-2 and TRBJ2-6; D is undetermined. CDR1 and CDR2 (germline): LGHNA, YNFKEQ. The CDR3 totals 16 residues. V was pared by 1 base and J by 2 bases, with 9 bases between. The CDR3 loop reads CASSQALGAGANVLTF. Written as DNA, the CDR3 is TGTGCCAGCAGCCAAGCTCTCGGAGCTGGGGCCAACGTCCTGACTTTC.

The rearrangement joins TRBV2 to TRBJ2-2; 11 bases map to TRBD2. In germline, CDR1 is SNHLY, CDR2 FYNNEI. V shed 6 bases and J 5 bases; nucleotides not matched to a gene: 5. There are 15 residues in the CDR3. This CDR3 reads CASRLAGESTGELFF. CDR3 DNA sequence: TGTGCCAGCAGACTAGCGGGAGAAAGTACCGGGGAGCTGTTTTTT.

Only a few counts were recorded for this clone. The chain joins TRBV4-2 to TRBJ2-7; 7 bases are shared with TRBD2. The V gene's germline CDR1 is LGHNA and CDR2 YNFKEQ. The CDR3 has 14 amino acids. Trimming at V came to 3 bases and at J to 6 bases, leaving 8 bases not matched to a gene. For the CDR3, the DNA is TGTGCCAGCAGCCAGGGGGGGTATAAGGGCGAGCAGTACTTC. Encoded protein: CASSQGGYKGEQYF.

The rearrangement uses TRBV6-2 or TRBV6-3 and TRBJ1-4, with no clear D. V was pared by 2 bases and J by 0 bases, with 10 bases between. Germline values: CDR1 MNHEY, CDR2 SVGEGT. This CDR3 has 16 amino acids. In DNA form, the CDR3 reads TGTGCCAGCAGTTACGGAGGACTTGCAACTAATGAAAAACTGTTTTTT. Protein sequence: CASSYGGLATNEKLFF.

The chain employs TRBV7-3 and TRBJ2-7; D is uncertain. With 0 bases removed from V and 5 bases from J, the gap between germline ends came to 8 bases. Germline CDR1 and CDR2: SGHTA and FQGTGA. This CDR3 is 13 amino acids long. The CDR3 DNA reads TGTGCCAGCAGCTTAACTCAGAACCACGAGCAGTACTTC. This encodes CASSLTQNHEQYF.

The chain combines TRBV12-3 or TRBV12-4 with TRBJ1-3; D gene unclear. The V end lost 4 bases, the J end lost 0 bases, and 4 bases lay between the germline ends. CDR3 length: 13 residues. The CDR3, as DNA: TGTGCCAGCAGTTACAGCTCTGGAAACACCATATATTTT. It specifies CASSYSSGNTIYF.

The J gene is TRBJ2-1, the V gene TRBV7-8; 9 positions agree with TRBD2. Looked up from germline, CDR1 is SGHVS and CDR2 is FQNEAQ. The trim removed 5 bases at V and 4 bases at J, leaving 3 bases unmatched. The CDR3 is 14 residues long. As DNA, the CDR3 is TGTGCCAGCAGCCAGGGACTAGCATACAATGAGCAGTTCTTC. Amino acid sequence: CASSQGLAYNEQFF.

The chain uses TRBV9 and TRBJ2-3; D perhaps matches TRBD1 (6 bases). Per the germline V gene, CDR1 is SGDLS and CDR2 is YYNGEE. Trimming removed 0 bases from V and 1 base from J, with 12 bases in between. The CDR3 consists of 16 residues. The CDR3 region has the DNA TGTGCCAGCAGCGTAGACCACAGGGAAGGCACAGATACGCAGTATTTT. It specifies CASSVDHREGTDTQYF.

The rearrangement links TRBV19 to TRBJ2-5; a possible D gene is TRBD1 (6 bases). Germline values: CDR1 LNHDA, CDR2 SQIVND (reference sequence). V was clipped by 1 base and J by 4 bases, with 10 bases between them. The CDR3 loop spans 14 amino acids. The CDR3 reads CASSIVGTRETQYF. The CDR3 region has the DNA TGTGCCAGTAGTATAGTTGGGACACGAGAGACCCAGTACTTC.

The sample holds one count of this clone. The chain employs TRBV11-3 and TRBJ1-3; D possibly corresponds to TRBD1 (6 bases). V lost 4 bases, J lost 0 bases, and 7 bases lay in between. Germline CDR1 SGHNT, CDR2 YENEEA. The length of the CDR3 is 14 residues. In DNA, the CDR3 is TGTGCCAGCAGCTCGGACAGCTCTGGAAACACCATATATTTT. Its translation is CASSSDSSGNTIYF.